The rows below give T cell receptor beta chains drawn from one sample of a study of molecular identifiers for immune sequencing clone quantification. TCRdb processed the PCR reads anew with MiXCR; each CDR3 protein has one entry. The sample lists about 640,000 distinct CDR3 sequences, 15% to 20% occurring once. Sequenced: naive CD8+ T cells from blood, with Jurkat cell RNA spiked in. These receptors all stem from a human donor in good health. Some libraries in this study had Jurkat cell RNA spiked in. Both conserved end residues are part of each CDR3. D genes are given only for firm matches. Clone size is given for some rows only: seen once, a few or many times, or a class if the clone is expanded.

>TRBD1|many|TRBJ1-1|TRBV4-3
TGCGCCAGCAGCTATGGACAGGGGGATTATGAAGCTTTCTTT
CASSYGQGDYEAFF
>TRBD1|.|TRBJ1-2|TRBV15
TGTGCCACCAGCAGAGATCGGGGGACAGGGAGAGGCTACACCTTC
CATSRDRGTGRGYTF
>TRBD2|many|TRBJ2-7|TRBV20-1
TGCAGTGCTATTACTAGCGGGGGGTTTTTTTCCTACGAGCAGTACTTC
CSAITSGGFFSYEQYF
>TRBD1|many|TRBJ1-1|TRBV19
TGTGCCAGTAGTACGACAGGGGCTATGAACACTGAAGCTTTCTTT
CASSTTGAMNTEAFF
>.|once|TRBJ1-2|TRBV30
TGTGCCTGGAGTGTAGGGTTGGGGGGAAATGAAGACTACACCTTC
CAWSVGLGGNEDYTF
>.|many|TRBJ1-5|TRBV30
TGTGCCTGGAGTGTAGATGGCAATCAGCCCCAGCATTTT
CAWSVDGNQPQHF
>.|.|TRBJ1-5|TRBV12-3/TRBV12-4
TGCGCCAGCAGTCAGGCCGGGGGCACAGATACGCAGCATTTT
CASSQAGGTDTQHF
>TRBD1|many|TRBJ1-1|TRBV7-6
TGTGCCAGCAGCTCTTCCGGGACAGGGATGAACACTGAAGCTTTCTTT
CASSSSGTGMNTEAFF
>.|once|TRBJ2-3|TRBV28
TGTGCCAGCAGTTTATTTCGCCAGCGAACGGTCGCAGATACGCAGTATTTT
CASSLFRQRTVADTQYF
>.|many|TRBJ2-1|TRBV7-2
TGTGCCAGCAGCTTAGGATTGCGGGATATTAACAATGAGCAGTTCTTC
CASSLGLRDINNEQFF
>TRBD1|many|TRBJ2-7|TRBV4-1
TGCGCCAGCAGCCGAGAAAGACAGGGGGGCTACGAGCAGTACTTC
CASSRERQGGYEQYF
>.|.|TRBJ2-1|TRBV6-2/TRBV6-3
TGTGCCAGCAGTTACTCGGGCAGCGGCGAGCAGTTCTTC
CASSYSGSGEQFF
>TRBD2|.|TRBJ2-5|TRBV6-5
TGTGTCAGCAGCTCCGGGGGGATAAGAGAGACCCAGTACTTC
CVSSSGGIRETQYF
>.|.|TRBJ2-7|TRBV27
TGTACCAGCAGCCCCGCGGGCAGGAGTGACGAGCAGTACTTC
CTSSPAGRSDEQYF
>TRBD1|.|TRBJ2-5|TRBV13
TGTGCCAGCAGCTCGGCCCGGGACAGAGGGGAGACCCAGTACTTC
CASSSARDRGETQYF
>TRBD1|many|TRBJ1-1|TRBV2
TGTGCCAGCAGTGTTCCGGGACAGGAAGACATGAACACTGAAGCTTTCTTT
CASSVPGQEDMNTEAFF
>.|.|TRBJ2-1|TRBV27
TGTGCCAGCAGTCCGCCACAGATGGGGCAGGGTGAGCAGTTCTTC
CASSPPQMGQGEQFF
>.|.|TRBJ1-3|TRBV7-9
TGTGCCAGCAGCTTGTGGGACACTGGAAACATCATATATTTT
CASSLWDTGNIIYF
>TRBD2|few|TRBJ2-5|TRBV27
TGTGCCAGCAGTTTACTCCCCGGGACTAGCGACGGTCCCCAGTACTTC
CASSLLPGTSDGPQYF
>TRBD1|many|TRBJ2-1|TRBV29-1
TGCAGCGTTGTAGTGGGACAGTCCCTTTACAATGAGCAGTTCTTC
CSVVVGQSLYNEQFF
>.|many|TRBJ2-7|TRBV4-3
TGCGCCAGCAGCCAAGACTCCCTGACAGGCTACGAGCAGTACTTC
CASSQDSLTGYEQYF
>.|.|TRBJ1-6|TRBV7-9
TGTGCCAGCAGCGACGGGGTGGTCTATTCACCCCTCCACTTT
CASSDGVVYSPLHF
>TRBD1|many|TRBJ2-5|TRBV6-5
TGTGCCAGCAGCAGAGGACAGGGTACCGAGACCCAGTACTTC
CASSRGQGTETQYF
>.|.|TRBJ1-1|TRBV14
TGTGCCAACAGCCAAGTTGTGGGAACAGTTTACACTGAAGCTTTCTTT
CANSQVVGTVYTEAFF
>TRBD2|many|TRBJ2-7|TRBV30
TGTGCCTGGAGTCCCGGGACTAGCGGTCCGTTCGAGCAGTACTTC
CAWSPGTSGPFEQYF
>.|many|TRBJ2-4|TRBV5-6
TGTGCCAGCAGCTTGGTCCGGGGAGCCAAAAACATTCAGTACTTC
CASSLVRGAKNIQYF
>TRBD2|few|TRBJ2-3|TRBV27
TGTGCCAGCAGTTTATCGGGGTTAGGGGCGGAGGGAGGGGATACGCAGTATTTT
CASSLSGLGAEGGDTQYF